These 11 T cell receptor beta chains were sequenced from one sample in a study of brain T cells in children with intractable seizures. Time point specified: blood from clinic visit 5 months post-surgery; TSC patient then seizure free. TCRdb keeps only in-frame clones here, not all; method: immunoSEQ multiplex PCR. This sample has 300,000 to 400,000 clones, with 85% to 95% found just once. Material: peripheral blood, obtained about 5 months after surgery. All receptors come from a boy in the first two years of life with tuberous sclerosis and intractable seizures.

This clone was seen only a few times. V is TRBV18 and J is TRBJ1-5, with D uncertain. The CDR3 is 14 amino acids. Trimming took 2 bases from V and 8 from J, leaving 13 bases between them. Germline V gene lookup returns CDR1 KGHSH and CDR2 LQKENI. CDR3 loop: CASSPKYPEEPQHF. The CDR3 DNA reads as TGTGCCAGCTCACCAAAGTATCCTGAGGAGCCCCAGCATTTT.

The genes are TRBV6-1 and TRBJ2-3; D is possibly TRBD2 (7 bases). The CDR3 runs 18 residues. Looked up from germline, CDR1 is MNHNS and CDR2 is SASEGT. Trimming took 4 bases from V and 0 from J, leaving 20 bases between them. CDR3 nucleotides: TGTGCCAGCAGTGTACTAGCAGGGCGGGGGCCGAGCACAGATACGCAGTATTTT. As protein: CASSVLAGRGPSTDTQYF.

The chain employs TRBV6-6 and TRBJ2-3; 7 bases match TRBD1. CDR3 length: 15 residues. CDR1 is MNHNY, CDR2 SVGAGI, per germline (reference sequence). Unmatched junction bases numbered 10, after V lost 6 bases and J lost 4 bases. For the CDR3, the DNA is TGTGCCAGCAGACCTTCGACAGGGCACCCAGATACGCAGTATTTT. Translated, it gives CASRPSTGHPDTQYF.

Note on this clone: Other DNA sequences in the same sample also yield this CDR3. The V call is TRBV27, the J call TRBJ2-7; D not certain. This CDR3 region has 13 residues. Trimming left V 3 bases short and J 0 bases short, with 6 bases between. CDR1 is MNHEY, CDR2 SMNVEV, per germline (reference sequence). The CDR3 bases are TGTGCCAGCAGTTTCTCGAGCTCCTACGAGCAGTACTTC. This sequence encodes CASSFSSSYEQYF.

The chain links TRBV30 to TRBJ1-3; no clear D gene. The CDR3 has 15 residues. Germline-derived CDR1 and CDR2 are GTSNPN and SVGIG (reference sequence). V shed 0 bases and J shed 0 bases, with 9 bases lying between them. CDR3 sequence reads: CAWSVRSHSGNTIYF. The CDR3 DNA sequence: TGTGCCTGGAGTGTAAGGTCCCACTCTGGAAACACCATATATTTT.

The chain employs TRBV27 and TRBJ1-4, with D possibly matching TRBD1 (6 bases). The CDR3 length is 14 residues. Per the germline V gene, CDR1 is MNHEY and CDR2 is SMNVEV (reference sequence). V shed 6 bases and J shed 8 bases, with 16 bases lying between them. CDR3 region: CASRIQGVGEKLFF. The DNA for the CDR3 is TGTGCCAGCAGGATACAGGGCGTCGGGGAAAAACTGTTTTTT. Drawing the rest from reference TRBV27 and TRBJ1-4, the complete variable domain is EAQVTQNPRYLITVTGKKLTVTCSQNMNHEYMSWYRQDPGLGLRQIYYSMNVEVTDKGDVPEGYKVSRKEKRNFPLILESPSPNQTSLYFCASRIQGVGEKLFFGSGTQLSVL.

This sequence joins TRBV5-1 and TRBJ1-1; D perhaps matches TRBD1 (5 bases). The germline V gene has CDR1 SGHRS and CDR2 YFSETQ. Trimming left V 7 bases short and J 0 bases short, with 16 bases between. The CDR3 runs to 15 residues. The CDR3 sequence is CASRIFTGLNTEAFF. CDR3 nucleotides: TGCGCCAGCCGAATCTTTACAGGTTTGAACACTGAAGCTTTCTTT.

This chain connects TRBV6-5 to TRBJ1-2, with a tentative D call TRBD1 (6 bases). Trimming stripped 7 bases from V and 8 bases from J, with 17 bases between. CDR3 size: 13 residues. CDR1 is MNHEY and CDR2 is SVGAGI in the germline V gene. In DNA form, the CDR3 reads TGTGCCAGCAAAAACATGGGACACACGGGCTACACCTTC. It is translated as CASKNMGHTGYTF.

The chain employs TRBV6-4 and TRBJ1-5, with D tentatively TRBD1 (5 bases). With 5 bases removed from V and 6 bases from J, the gap between germline ends came to 20 bases. The CDR3 is made up of 16 amino acids. CDR1 and CDR2 (germline): MRHNA, SNTAGT. The CDR3 loop is CASSTGGGLVPQPQHF. The CDR3 bases are TGTGCCAGCAGTACGGGTGGGGGACTCGTTCCTCAGCCCCAGCATTTT.

The V gene is TRBV19, the J gene TRBJ2-7, with 7 bases aligning to TRBD1. Trimming took 5 bases from V and 0 from J; bases not matched to a gene: 4. From germline, CDR1 is LNHDA and CDR2 SQIVND (reference sequence). This CDR3 region has 14 residues. The CDR3 region is CASSPDRSSYEQYF. CDR3 nucleotides: TGTGCCAGTAGTCCGGACAGGAGCTCCTACGAGCAGTACTTC.

The chain recombines TRBV5-4 with TRBJ1-1, with 8 bases fitting TRBD1. The CDR3 runs 14 residues. CDR1 SGHNT and CDR2 YYREEE come from the germline V gene (reference sequence). The ends lost 2 bases at V and 4 bases at J; junction bases unmatched: 4. CDR3 sequence: CASSFGQGSTEAFF. The CDR3 DNA is TGTGCCAGCAGCTTCGGACAGGGAAGCACTGAAGCTTTCTTT.